The 24 T cell receptor beta chains in this list originate from one sample, sequenced in a study of blood T cell repertoires in COVID-19. Produced via immunoSEQ multiplex PCR; TCRdb's table is partial and in-frame only. This table holds 150,000 to 200,000 clones, about nine tenths found once. Sequencing used PBMCs or T cells enriched from blood (not recorded which). These receptors all come from a woman aged 30 to 39 who had recovered from COVID-19.

V is TRBV4-3 and J is TRBJ2-1, with D maybe TRBD2 (6 bases). Germline loops: CDR1 LGHNA, CDR2 YSLEER. V shed 0 bases and J shed 12 bases, with 12 bases lying between them. The CDR3 covers 13 residues. The CDR3 sequence: CASSQDIGGRQFF. CDR3 sequence (DNA): TGCGCCAGCAGCCAAGATATAGGAGGGAGGCAGTTCTTC.

Notes on this clone: Different DNA sequences within this sample yield the same CDR3. The chain recombines TRBV12-3 or TRBV12-4 with TRBJ1-5, with D possibly matching TRBD1 (5 bases). Trimming took off 3 bases at V and 7 bases at J, with 10 bases between the two ends. The length of the CDR3 is 13 residues. The CDR3 region has the DNA TGTGCCAGCAGTTTCGGGGGAGGGCAGCCCCAGCATTTT. This codes for CASSFGGGQPQHF.

The chain has TRBV7-6 and TRBJ2-1; a weak D match, TRBD1 (6 bases). Germline V lookup: CDR1 SGHVS, CDR2 FNYEAQ. The CDR3 length is 13 residues. Trimming pared 10 bases from V and 5 bases from J, leaving 15 bases between. The CDR3 loop reads CATRQDMNNEQFF. The DNA for the CDR3 is TGTGCCACAAGACAGGACATGAACAATGAGCAGTTCTTC.

The J gene is TRBJ2-2, the V gene TRBV4-1, with a possible D match to TRBD2 (5 bases). V lost 4 bases to trimming and J lost 0 bases, with 24 bases between them. The CDR3 extends over 20 amino acids. CDR1 and CDR2 (germline): MGHRA, YSYEKL. The CDR3 DNA reads as TGCGCCAGCAGCCGAGTACCCAGCGGAGTAGACGTTTCGAACACCGGGGAGCTGTTTTTT. Translating gives CASSRVPSGVDVSNTGELFF.

The genes are TRBV27 and TRBJ1-1; D may be TRBD1 (5 bases). Trimming shortened V by 3 bases and J by 5 bases, and 10 bases separated the two germline ends. This CDR3 region has 13 residues. The germline gives CDR1 MNHEY, CDR2 SMNVEV (reference sequence). The CDR3 spells CASSLGAGTEAFF. CDR3 coding DNA: TGTGCCAGCAGTTTGGGTGCAGGGACTGAAGCTTTCTTT.

The V gene is TRBV4-1, the J gene TRBJ1-6; D is unclear. The CDR3 runs 14 residues. Trimming left V 2 bases short and J 10 bases short, with 12 bases between. Germline assignment: CDR1 MGHRA and CDR2 YSYEKL. CDR3 residues: CASSQPLRESPLHF. DNA of the CDR3: TGCGCCAGCAGCCAACCCCTACGAGAATCACCCCTCCACTTT.

In its sample, this clone was seen once. CDR3 coding DNA: TGCAGCGCCTCATCCCAGGGATGGAATGGCTACACCTTC. As protein: CSASSQGWNGYTF. This chain joins TRBV29-1 and TRBJ1-2, with D maybe TRBD1 (5 bases). V lost 7 bases and J lost 6, with 18 bases in between. The CDR3 extends over 13 amino acids. Germline CDR1 is SQVTM and CDR2 is ANQGSEA.

The CDR3 spells CASGQLAQGRNTEAFF. In nucleotides, the CDR3 is TGTGCTAGTGGTCAACTGGCCCAGGGCCGGAACACTGAAGCTTTCTTT. This chain links TRBV12-5 with TRBJ1-1, with a tentative D call TRBD1 (5 bases). Germline V CDR1 and CDR2: LGHNT, FRNRAP. This CDR3 is built from 16 residues. V lost 5 bases and J 1 base, leaving 17 bases between the germline ends.

This clone was found once. V is TRBV7-9 and J is TRBJ1-5; 7 bases fit TRBD1. Germline CDR1 and CDR2: SEHNR and FQNEAQ (reference sequence). The CDR3 covers 15 residues. V shed 1 base and J 4 bases; nucleotides not matched to a gene: 4. The CDR3 loop is CASSLGGQRNQPQHF. The CDR3 coding sequence is TGTGCCAGCAGCTTAGGGGGACAGCGAAATCAGCCCCAGCATTTT.

The V gene is TRBV7-9, the J gene TRBJ2-5, with 12 bases aligning to TRBD2. The CDR3 totals 15 residues. CDR1 and CDR2 (germline): SEHNR, FQNEAQ (reference sequence). V was pared by 5 bases and J by 10 bases, with 11 bases of the junction left unmatched. CDR3 protein: CASSRTSGAQSDQYF. As DNA, the CDR3 is TGTGCCAGCAGCCGGACTAGCGGGGCCCAAAGTGACCAGTACTTC.

This clone appeared a few times. The chain employs TRBV12-3 or TRBV12-4 and TRBJ1-5; 9 bases align to TRBD1. This CDR3 is built from 13 residues. The V segment lost 6 bases and the J segment 6 bases; nucleotides outside the gene matches: 3. In DNA form, the CDR3 reads TGTGCCAGCAGGGGACAGGGTAGTCAGCCCCAGCATTTT. Translation: CASRGQGSQPQHF.

The chain links TRBV7-9 to TRBJ1-2; D gene unclear. There are 13 residues in the CDR3. V was trimmed by 10 bases and J by 8 bases, leaving 20 bases between them. Germline V gene lookup returns CDR1 SEHNR and CDR2 FQNEAQ (reference sequence). As DNA, the CDR3 is TGTGCCACCGATATTCCCCGGGTAATAGGCTACACCTTC. Its protein is CATDIPRVIGYTF.

The rearrangement joins TRBV15 to TRBJ1-5, with D possibly matching TRBD1 (5 bases). Germline-derived CDR1 and CDR2 are LNHNV and YYDKDF (reference sequence). The CDR3 loop spans 16 amino acids. Trimming stripped 3 bases from V and 0 bases from J, with 12 bases between. CDR3 loop: CATSRGGEYSNQPQHF. The CDR3 DNA reads TGTGCCACCAGCAGGGGGGGGGAATATAGCAATCAGCCCCAGCATTTT.

This clone was observed a single time. V and J are TRBV30 and TRBJ1-1; TRBD1 matches at 8 bases. V gave up 4 bases and J gave up 11 bases; unmatched junction bases: 21. The length of the CDR3 is 16 residues. Germline assignment: CDR1 GTSNPN and CDR2 SVGIG (reference sequence). In nucleotides, the CDR3 is TGTGCCTGGACATCAAGTTCGGGACAGGTCAATGGGGGGGCTTTCTTT. This translates into CAWTSSSGQVNGGAFF.

The chain uses TRBV7-9 and TRBJ1-5; 8 bases line up with TRBD1. The CDR3 contains 15 residues. V shed 5 bases and J 3 bases; nucleotides not matched to a gene: 6. CDR1 and CDR2 from the germline V gene are SEHNR and FQNEAQ (reference sequence). CDR3: CASSRGTGDNQPQHF. The CDR3 DNA reads TGTGCCAGCAGCAGGGGGACAGGTGACAATCAGCCCCAGCATTTT.

This clone was found once. The chain combines TRBV19 with TRBJ1-1, with D perhaps matching TRBD1 (6 bases). The CDR3 sequence is 17 residues long. Germline loops: CDR1 LNHDA, CDR2 SQIVND (reference sequence). V dropped 3 bases and J dropped 1 base, with 18 bases sitting between them. The CDR3 DNA is TGTGCCAGTAGTATCGCGGCGACCCCACAGGGGAACACTGAAGCTTTCTTT. Translating gives CASSIAATPQGNTEAFF.

The V call is TRBV9, the J call TRBJ2-1; 7 nucleotides agree with TRBD2. The CDR3 covers 15 residues. J lost 3 bases, V lost 0 bases, and 3 bases had no gene match. Per germline, CDR1 SGDLS and CDR2 YYNGEE. CDR3 protein: CASSVASGNYNEQFF. DNA of the CDR3: TGTGCCAGCAGCGTAGCTAGCGGAAACTACAATGAGCAGTTCTTC.

The rearrangement joins TRBV7-2 to TRBJ2-1, with D perhaps matching TRBD1 (6 bases). Trimming shortened V by 1 base and J by 9 bases, and 13 bases separated the two germline ends. The germline V gene has CDR1 SGHTA and CDR2 FQGNSA. The CDR3 runs to 14 residues. The CDR3 reads CASSLVGGGGEQFF. CDR3 nucleotide sequence: TGTGCCAGCAGCTTAGTGGGTGGGGGCGGTGAGCAGTTCTTC.

This chain links TRBV7-9 with TRBJ1-3; 8 bases match TRBD1. Losses at the gene ends were 5 bases for V and 4 bases for J; bases not matched to a gene: 4. This CDR3 is built from 14 residues. CDR1 and CDR2 from the germline V gene are SEHNR and FQNEAQ (reference sequence). The CDR3, as DNA: TGTGCCAGCAGCCCTCAGGGGGCCGGAAACACCATATATTTT. Translation: CASSPQGAGNTIYF.

The chain recombines TRBV4-3 with TRBJ2-1, with 12 bases fitting TRBD2. CDR1 and CDR2 from the germline V gene are LGHNA and YSLEER. The trim removed 4 bases at V and 6 bases at J, leaving 4 bases unmatched. This CDR3 is 15 amino acids long. CDR3 nucleotide sequence: TGCGCCAGCAGCCCGACTAGCGGGAGAGGCAATGAGCAGTTCTTC. Its translation: CASSPTSGRGNEQFF.

This chain uses TRBV11-1 with TRBJ1-2; D is unclear. Germline V gives CDR1 SGHAT, CDR2 FQDESV (reference sequence). V lost 5 bases and J lost 2, with 9 bases in between. This CDR3 has 13 residues. The CDR3 loop reads CASSVGGNYGYTF. CDR3 in DNA: TGTGCCAGCAGCGTCGGCGGGAACTATGGCTACACCTTC.

The rearrangement links TRBV15 to TRBJ1-1; 12 nucleotides line up with TRBD1. The J segment lost 4 bases and the V segment lost 3 bases, leaving 3 bases of the junction unmatched. Germline CDR1 is LNHNV and CDR2 is YYDKDF (reference sequence). The CDR3 length is 15 residues. As DNA, the CDR3 is TGTGCCACCAGCAGGGGGACAGGGGGCCTCACTGAAGCTTTCTTT. This sequence encodes CATSRGTGGLTEAFF.

The CDR3 loop is CASSLYIRTLISPDTQYF. DNA for the CDR3: TGTGCCAGCAGCTTGTATATTAGGACTCTAATTTCCCCCGATACGCAGTATTTT. The chain joins TRBV5-4 to TRBJ2-3, with a possible D match to TRBD2 (5 bases). V was shortened by 1 base and J by 6 bases, with 24 bases between the two germline ends. The CDR3 extends over 18 amino acids. Germline V CDR1 and CDR2: SGHNT, YYREEE (reference sequence). Supplemented by reference TRBV5-4 and TRBJ2-3, the full variable domain reads ETGVTQSPTHLIKTRGQQVTLRCSSQSGHNTVSWYQQALGQGPQFIFQYYREEENGRGNFPPRFSGLQFPNYSSELNVNALELDDSALYLCASSLYIRTLISPDTQYFGPGTRLTVL.

The chain couples TRBV27 to TRBJ2-7, with 7 bases fitting TRBD2. CDR1 and CDR2 (germline): MNHEY, SMNVEV (reference sequence). This CDR3 is 15 amino acids long. The junction had 7 bases not matched to a gene; V was cut back by 4 bases and J by 1 base. CDR3 DNA: TGTGCCAGCAGTTCCGGGGGGATAGATTCCTACGAGCAGTACTTC. This encodes CASSSGGIDSYEQYF.